This is a list of T cell receptor beta chains from one sample in a study of T cells in Graves' hyperthyroidism and ophthalmopathy. TCRdb fed the multiplex PCR reads into MiXCR, producing one record per CDR3 protein. This table holds fewer than 400,000 distinct CDR3 sequences, 25% found once. The sample comprised blood. The receptors stem from a man aged 45-65 years with Graves' hyperthyroidism. Each CDR3 is given with its conserved first and last residue.

>TRBV19|TRBJ2-1
CASSTMNNEQFF
>TRBV28|TRBJ2-5
CASSSGHIQETQYF
>TRBV7-6|TRBJ2-1
CASSFGQPAEQFF
>TRBV24-1|TRBJ2-7
CATSRDRPPYEQYF
>TRBV28|TRBJ1-1
CASSLVIDSWAFF
>TRBV6-1|TRBJ2-5
CASRLDGNKRTQYF
>TRBV29-1|TRBJ2-1
CSVRRDRYNEQFF
>TRBV20-1|TRBJ2-1
CSARGDSGRGNEQFF
>TRBV20-1|TRBJ2-3
CSALPASTSTDTQYF
>TRBV3-1|TRBJ2-5
CASGSETQYF
>TRBV18|TRBJ1-1
CASSPGGRPEAFF
>TRBV3-1|TRBJ1-2
CASSHRQGLNYGYTF
>TRBV27|TRBJ2-4
CASSRIGGRAAKNIQYF
>TRBV24-1|TRBJ2-1
CATSDLGQYNEQFF
>TRBV28|TRBJ2-7
CASRGLAETYEQYF
>TRBV30|TRBJ1-1
CAWSLTNTEAFF
>TRBV12-3/TRBV12-4|TRBJ2-3
CASEGATSTDTQYF
>TRBV12-3/TRBV12-4|TRBJ1-5
CASSAPGRNNQPQHF
>TRBV24-1|TRBJ1-1
CATSSRKRNAEAFF
>TRBV3-1|TRBJ2-1
CASSQDLYSEQFF
>TRBV2|TRBJ1-1
CASQMDGMNTEAFF
>TRBV6-5|TRBJ2-7
CASSYATRSNEQYF
>TRBV11-2|TRBJ2-5
CASSSGLGLAGTETQYF
>TRBV6-1|TRBJ2-6
CASRPGRGYSGANVLTF
>TRBV2|TRBJ1-3
CASSPREYRQSFSRNTIYF
>TRBV24-1|TRBJ2-3
CATSDPRGGLANTDTQYF
>TRBV9|TRBJ1-1
CASSVGSSNTEAFF
>TRBV19|TRBJ2-7
CASSPIGGRSSYEQYF
>TRBV25-1|TRBJ2-5
CASSELGQRGGETQYF
>TRBV29-1|TRBJ1-2
CSAPGQGGNSNYGYTF
>TRBV29-1|TRBJ2-7
CSVEGQGDEQCF
>TRBV28|TRBJ1-1
CASGTSEAFF
>TRBV28|TRBJ2-1
CASSSLAVPSWQFF
>TRBV7-3|TRBJ2-1
CASSTGLNNEQFF
>TRBV20-1|TRBJ2-5
CSATRQGRSETQYF
>TRBV20-1|TRBJ2-7
CSARGWASYEQYF
>TRBV20-1|TRBJ2-5
CSAGKGGSGRRRETQYF
>TRBV12-3/TRBV12-4|TRBJ2-7
CASRNSAGEQYF
>TRBV2|TRBJ1-4
CASSEGQTTNEKLFF
>TRBV28|TRBJ1-4
CACSEGGREKLFF
>TRBV10-1|TRBJ1-1
CASHTEALF
>TRBV11-2|TRBJ2-1
CASSLRPDSGRNEQFF
>TRBV7-2|TRBJ2-5
CASSLAAGQLATQYF
>TRBV2|TRBJ2-5
CASSPGTSGRAQETQYF
>TRBV7-9|TRBJ2-4
CASSLGRGMGIQYF
>TRBV7-6|TRBJ2-3
CASSSHLTDTQYF
>TRBV3-1|TRBJ1-6
CASSQDARRGNSPLHF
>TRBV18|TRBJ1-2
CASSPLEGVYGYTF
>TRBV9|TRBJ2-3
CASSVVSTGGTDTQYF
>TRBV13|TRBJ2-5
CASSSSLAGVKETQYF
>TRBV11-2|TRBJ2-1
CASSLGWYNEQFF
>TRBV6-1|TRBJ1-2
CASINRRGWSHYGYTF